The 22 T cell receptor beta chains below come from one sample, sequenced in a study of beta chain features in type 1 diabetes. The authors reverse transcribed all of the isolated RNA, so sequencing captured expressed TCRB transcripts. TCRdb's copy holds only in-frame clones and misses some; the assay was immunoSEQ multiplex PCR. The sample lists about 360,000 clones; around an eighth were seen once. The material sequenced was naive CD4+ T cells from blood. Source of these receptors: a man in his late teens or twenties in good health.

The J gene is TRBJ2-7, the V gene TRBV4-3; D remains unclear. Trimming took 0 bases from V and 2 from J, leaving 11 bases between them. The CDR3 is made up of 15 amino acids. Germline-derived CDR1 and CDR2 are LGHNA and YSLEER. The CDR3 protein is CASSQEWQSAYEQYF. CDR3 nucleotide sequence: TGCGCCAGCAGCCAAGAGTGGCAGTCCGCCTACGAGCAGTACTTC.

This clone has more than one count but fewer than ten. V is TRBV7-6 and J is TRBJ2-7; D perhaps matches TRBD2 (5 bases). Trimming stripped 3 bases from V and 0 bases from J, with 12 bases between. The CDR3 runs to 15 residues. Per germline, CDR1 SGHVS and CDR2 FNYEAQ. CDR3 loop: CASSFLEGSSYEQYF. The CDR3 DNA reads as TGTGCCAGCAGCTTCCTTGAGGGAAGCTCCTACGAGCAGTACTTC.

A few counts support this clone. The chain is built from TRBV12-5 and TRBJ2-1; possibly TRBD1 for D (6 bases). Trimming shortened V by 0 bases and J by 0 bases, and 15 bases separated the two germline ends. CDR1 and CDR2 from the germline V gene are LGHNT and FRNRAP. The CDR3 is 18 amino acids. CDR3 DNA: TGTGCTAGTGGTTTGGTACGCGGGTGGGGGCCCTCCTACAATGAGCAGTTCTTC. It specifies CASGLVRGWGPSYNEQFF. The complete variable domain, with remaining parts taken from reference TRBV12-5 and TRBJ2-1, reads DARVTQTPRHKVTEMGQEVTMRCQPILGHNTVFWYRQTMMQGLELLAYFRNRAPLDDSGMPKDRFSAEMPDATLATLKIQPSEPRDSAVYFCASGLVRGWGPSYNEQFFGPGTRLTVL.

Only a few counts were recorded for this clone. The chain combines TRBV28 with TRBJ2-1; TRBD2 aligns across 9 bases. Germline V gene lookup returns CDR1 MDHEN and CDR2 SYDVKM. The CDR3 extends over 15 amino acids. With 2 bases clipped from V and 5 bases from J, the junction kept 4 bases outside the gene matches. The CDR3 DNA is TGTGCCAGCAGTTTAGGGCGGGGGGGAAACAATGAGCAGTTCTTC. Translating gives CASSLGRGGNNEQFF.

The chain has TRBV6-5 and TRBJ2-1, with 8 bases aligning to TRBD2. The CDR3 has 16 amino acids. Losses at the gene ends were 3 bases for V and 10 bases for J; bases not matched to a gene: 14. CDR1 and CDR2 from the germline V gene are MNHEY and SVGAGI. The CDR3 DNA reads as TGTGCCAGCAGTTATAGCGGGACTTTAGGCTCCCGGGAGCAGTTCTTC. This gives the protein CASSYSGTLGSREQFF.

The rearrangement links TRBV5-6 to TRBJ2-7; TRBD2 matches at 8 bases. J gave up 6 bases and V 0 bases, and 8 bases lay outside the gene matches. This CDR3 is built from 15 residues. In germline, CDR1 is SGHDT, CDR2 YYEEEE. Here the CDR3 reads CASSLVNSGVGEQYF. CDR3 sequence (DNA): TGTGCCAGCAGCTTGGTGAATAGCGGGGTAGGCGAGCAGTACTTC.

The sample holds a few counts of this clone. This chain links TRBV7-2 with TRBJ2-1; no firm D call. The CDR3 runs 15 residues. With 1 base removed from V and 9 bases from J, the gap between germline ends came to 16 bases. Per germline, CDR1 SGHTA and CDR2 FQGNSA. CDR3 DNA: TGTGCCAGCAGCTTAGTCGTCCGCGGCACCGGTGAGCAGTTCTTC. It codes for CASSLVVRGTGEQFF.

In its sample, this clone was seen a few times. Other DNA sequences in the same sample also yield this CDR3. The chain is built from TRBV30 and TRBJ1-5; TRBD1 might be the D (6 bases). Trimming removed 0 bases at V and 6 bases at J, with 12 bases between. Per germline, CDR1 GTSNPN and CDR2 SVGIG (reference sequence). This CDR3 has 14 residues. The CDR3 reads CAWSVLGGSQPQHF. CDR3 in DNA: TGTGCCTGGAGTGTACTAGGGGGAAGTCAGCCCCAGCATTTT.

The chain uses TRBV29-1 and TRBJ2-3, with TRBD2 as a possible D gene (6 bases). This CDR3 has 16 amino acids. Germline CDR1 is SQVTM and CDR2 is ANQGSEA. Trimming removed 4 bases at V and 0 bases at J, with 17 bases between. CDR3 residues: CSVGLRRGPSTDTQYF. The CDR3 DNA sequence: TGCAGCGTTGGTTTGCGGCGGGGCCCAAGCACAGATACGCAGTATTTT.

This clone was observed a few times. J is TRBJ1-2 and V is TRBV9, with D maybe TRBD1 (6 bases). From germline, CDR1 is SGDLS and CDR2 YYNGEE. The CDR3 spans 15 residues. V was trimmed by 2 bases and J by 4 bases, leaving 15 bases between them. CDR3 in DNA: TGTGCCAGCAGCGTGGCGGGGGGGCCCAGCTATGGCTACACCTTC. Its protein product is CASSVAGGPSYGYTF.

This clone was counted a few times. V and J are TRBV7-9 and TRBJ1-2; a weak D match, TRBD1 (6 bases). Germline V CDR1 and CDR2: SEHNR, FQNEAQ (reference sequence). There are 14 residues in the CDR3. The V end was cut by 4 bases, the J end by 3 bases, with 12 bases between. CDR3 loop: CASSSRTADYGYTF. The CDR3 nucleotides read TGTGCCAGCAGCTCTAGGACAGCAGACTATGGCTACACCTTC.

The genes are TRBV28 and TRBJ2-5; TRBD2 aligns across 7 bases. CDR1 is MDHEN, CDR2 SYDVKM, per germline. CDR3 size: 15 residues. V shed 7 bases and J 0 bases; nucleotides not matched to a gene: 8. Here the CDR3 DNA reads TGTGCCAGCACTGGGCGGGGGACGTACCAAGAGACCCAGTACTTC. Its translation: CASTGRGTYQETQYF.

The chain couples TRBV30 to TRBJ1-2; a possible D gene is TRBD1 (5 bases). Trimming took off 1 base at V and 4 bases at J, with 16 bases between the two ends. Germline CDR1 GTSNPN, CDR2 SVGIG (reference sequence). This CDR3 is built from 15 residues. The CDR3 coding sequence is TGTGCCTGGAGTGGGGGGAGGCAACACTTCTATGGCTACACCTTC. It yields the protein CAWSGGRQHFYGYTF. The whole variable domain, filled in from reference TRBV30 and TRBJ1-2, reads SQTIHQWPATLVQPVGSPLSLECTVEGTSNPNLYWYRQAAGRGLQLLFYSVGIGQISSEVPQNLSASRPQDRQFILSSKKLLLSDSGFYLCAWSGGRQHFYGYTFGSGTRLTVV.

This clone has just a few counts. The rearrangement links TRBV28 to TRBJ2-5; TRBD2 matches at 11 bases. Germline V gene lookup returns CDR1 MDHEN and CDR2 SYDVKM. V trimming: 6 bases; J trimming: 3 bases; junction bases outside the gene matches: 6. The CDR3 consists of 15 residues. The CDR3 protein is CASRNRLAGKETQYF. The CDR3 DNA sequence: TGTGCCAGCAGAAACCGACTAGCGGGAAAAGAGACCCAGTACTTC.

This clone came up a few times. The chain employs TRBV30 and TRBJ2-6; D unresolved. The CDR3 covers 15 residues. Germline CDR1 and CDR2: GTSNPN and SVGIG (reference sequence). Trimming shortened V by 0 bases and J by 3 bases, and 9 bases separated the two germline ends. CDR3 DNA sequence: TGTGCCTGGAGTGTATCCCCCCTTGGGGCCAACGTCCTGACTTTC. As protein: CAWSVSPLGANVLTF.

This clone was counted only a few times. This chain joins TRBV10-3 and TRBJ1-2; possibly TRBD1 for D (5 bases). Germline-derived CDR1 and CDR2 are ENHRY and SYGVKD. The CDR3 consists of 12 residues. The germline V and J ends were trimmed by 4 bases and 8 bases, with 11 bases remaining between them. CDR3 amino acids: CAISGGGGGYTF. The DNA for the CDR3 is TGTGCCATCAGTGGCGGGGGGGGAGGCTACACCTTC.

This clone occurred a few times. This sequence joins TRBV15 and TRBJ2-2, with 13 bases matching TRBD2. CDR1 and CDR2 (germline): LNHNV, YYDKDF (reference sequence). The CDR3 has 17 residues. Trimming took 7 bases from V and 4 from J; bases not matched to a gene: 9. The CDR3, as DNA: TGTGCCACCACCAGGACTAGCGGGAGTAGTAGCACCGGGGAGCTGTTTTTT. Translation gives CATTRTSGSSSTGELFF.

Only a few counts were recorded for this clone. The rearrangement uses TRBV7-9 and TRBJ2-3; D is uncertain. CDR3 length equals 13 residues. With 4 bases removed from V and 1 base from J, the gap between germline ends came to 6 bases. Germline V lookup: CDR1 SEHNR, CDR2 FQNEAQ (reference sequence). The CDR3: CASSSQGTDTQYF. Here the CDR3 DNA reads TGTGCCAGCAGCTCGCAGGGCACAGATACGCAGTATTTT.

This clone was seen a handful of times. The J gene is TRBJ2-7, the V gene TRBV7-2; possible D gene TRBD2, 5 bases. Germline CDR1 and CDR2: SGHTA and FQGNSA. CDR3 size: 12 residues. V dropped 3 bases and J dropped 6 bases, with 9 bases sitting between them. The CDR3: CASSFSGSEQYF. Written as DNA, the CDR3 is TGTGCCAGCAGCTTCAGCGGCAGCGAGCAGTACTTC.

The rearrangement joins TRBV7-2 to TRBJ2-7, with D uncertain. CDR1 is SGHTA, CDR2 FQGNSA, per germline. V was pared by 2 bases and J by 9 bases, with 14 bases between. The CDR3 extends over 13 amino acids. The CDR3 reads CASSLNWMGSQYF. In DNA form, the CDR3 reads TGTGCCAGCAGCTTAAACTGGATGGGCTCGCAGTACTTC.

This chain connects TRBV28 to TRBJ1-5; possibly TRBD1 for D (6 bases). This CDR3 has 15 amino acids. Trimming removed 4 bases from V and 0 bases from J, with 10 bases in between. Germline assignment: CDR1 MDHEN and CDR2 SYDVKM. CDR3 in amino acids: CASSSGGTSNQPQHF. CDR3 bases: TGTGCCAGCAGTTCGGGGGGCACTAGCAATCAGCCCCAGCATTTT.

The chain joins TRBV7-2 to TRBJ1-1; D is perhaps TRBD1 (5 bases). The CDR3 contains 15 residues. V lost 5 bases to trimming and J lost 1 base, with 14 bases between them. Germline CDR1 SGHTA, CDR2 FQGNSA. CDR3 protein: CASSRYSGENTEAFF. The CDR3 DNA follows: TGTGCCAGCAGCCGATATTCGGGGGAGAACACTGAAGCTTTCTTT.